This is a list of T cell receptor beta chains from one sample in a study of CD8+ T cells in alopecia areata. Only in-frame clones appear in the TCRdb table, and some are missing; sequencing was by immunoSEQ multiplex PCR. Of 200,000 to 250,000 clones listed, about 50% are singletons. The input for sequencing was CD4+ T cells sorted from blood, taken at week 4, from a patient treated with tofacitinib. Every receptor here comes from a human donor with alopecia areata. CDR3s include the opening cysteine and the closing phenylalanine or tryptophan. The D gene is left open where the match is weak. The size field is filled for only some rows; it gives once, few, many or a size class.

j_call: TRBJ2-7
v_call: TRBV30
clone_size: .
d_call: .
cdr3_nt: TGTGCCTGGAAAGGAGCATTCGGGCAGTACTTC
cdr3_aa: CAWKGAFGQYF

j_call: TRBJ1-2
v_call: TRBV6-1
clone_size: .
d_call: .
cdr3_nt: TGTGCCAGCAGGAGTCAAACTAACTATGGCTACACCTTC
cdr3_aa: CASRSQTNYGYTF

j_call: TRBJ2-1
v_call: TRBV7-7
clone_size: many
d_call: .
cdr3_nt: TGTGCCAGCAGTACAGGGCGTGGCAATGAGCAGTTCTTC
cdr3_aa: CASSTGRGNEQFF

j_call: TRBJ2-7
v_call: TRBV7-8
clone_size: once
d_call: TRBD2
cdr3_nt: TGTGCCAGCAGCTTAGTGGGGAGGGAGAACGAGCAGTACTTC
cdr3_aa: CASSLVGRENEQYF

j_call: TRBJ2-3
v_call: TRBV5-1
clone_size: .
d_call: TRBD1
cdr3_nt: TGCGCCAGCTTGACAGGGATCAACTTCCCAGATACGCAGTATTTT
cdr3_aa: CASLTGINFPDTQYF

j_call: TRBJ2-6
v_call: TRBV25-1
clone_size: .
d_call: .
cdr3_nt: TGTGCCAGCAGACGATCCCATCAGGGATCCGGGGCCAACGTCCTGACTTTC
cdr3_aa: CASRRSHQGSGANVLTF

j_call: TRBJ2-5
v_call: TRBV5-1
clone_size: few
d_call: TRBD2
cdr3_nt: TGCGCCAGCAGCCCAGGACTAGCGGGGGTAGAGACCCAGTACTTC
cdr3_aa: CASSPGLAGVETQYF

j_call: TRBJ2-1
v_call: TRBV27
clone_size: once
d_call: TRBD2
cdr3_nt: TGTGCCAGCAGTGAAAGGGCGGGGGAGCGCGATGAGCAGTTCTTC
cdr3_aa: CASSERAGERDEQFF

j_call: TRBJ2-5
v_call: TRBV5-4
clone_size: .
d_call: TRBD1
cdr3_nt: TGTGCCAGCAGCCTCCCCGGGACAGGAAAAGAGACCCAGTACTTC
cdr3_aa: CASSLPGTGKETQYF

j_call: TRBJ2-3
v_call: TRBV7-2
clone_size: .
d_call: .
cdr3_nt: TGTGCCAGCAGCCCCGCCATCGCGGATACGCAGTATTTT
cdr3_aa: CASSPAIADTQYF

j_call: TRBJ1-6
v_call: TRBV6-5
clone_size: .
d_call: TRBD1
cdr3_nt: TGTGCCAGCAGTTCCCGTAGACAGGGAAATTCACCCCTCCACTTT
cdr3_aa: CASSSRRQGNSPLHF

j_call: TRBJ2-1
v_call: TRBV29-1
clone_size: .
d_call: .
cdr3_nt: TGCAGCGTTGGGGGTCCGGGCAATGAGCAGTTCTTC
cdr3_aa: CSVGGPGNEQFF

j_call: TRBJ1-2
v_call: TRBV30
clone_size: .
d_call: .
cdr3_nt: TGTGCCTGGAGTGTACGGTCGGAAGGCTACACCTTC
cdr3_aa: CAWSVRSEGYTF

j_call: TRBJ1-1
v_call: TRBV29-1
clone_size: .
d_call: .
cdr3_nt: TGCAGCGTTCATGGGGAGGCGGCCGCGACTGAAGCTTTCTTT
cdr3_aa: CSVHGEAAATEAFF

j_call: TRBJ2-1
v_call: TRBV5-6
clone_size: once
d_call: .
cdr3_nt: TGTGCCAGCAGCTTGTCCCTTGGTAATGAGCAGTTCTTC
cdr3_aa: CASSLSLGNEQFF

j_call: TRBJ1-2
v_call: TRBV7-3
clone_size: once
d_call: TRBD1
cdr3_nt: TGTGCCAGCAGCCCGGGGACAGGGTTTGCTGGCTACACCTTC
cdr3_aa: CASSPGTGFAGYTF

j_call: TRBJ1-4
v_call: TRBV10-3
clone_size: .
d_call: .
cdr3_nt: TGTGCCACCCGGGGGGCAGCTAATGAAAAACTGTTTTTT
cdr3_aa: CATRGAANEKLFF

j_call: TRBJ2-7
v_call: TRBV6-1
clone_size: few
d_call: TRBD2
cdr3_nt: TGTGCCAGCAGCGCCGGGACTAGCGGCTCCTACGAGCAGTACTTC
cdr3_aa: CASSAGTSGSYEQYF

j_call: TRBJ2-1
v_call: TRBV30
clone_size: .
d_call: .
cdr3_nt: TGTGCTGTAGACAGGAGCTCCTACAATGAGCAGTTCTTC
cdr3_aa: CAVDRSSYNEQFF

j_call: TRBJ1-2
v_call: TRBV4-1
clone_size: .
d_call: .
cdr3_nt: TGCGCCAGCAGCCAAGAGGAAGGGGACGACTATGGCTACACCTTC
cdr3_aa: CASSQEEGDDYGYTF

j_call: TRBJ2-3
v_call: TRBV29-1
clone_size: .
d_call: .
cdr3_nt: TGCAGCGGTACGGGACAATACACAGATACGCAGTATTTT
cdr3_aa: CSGTGQYTDTQYF

j_call: TRBJ1-4
v_call: TRBV2
clone_size: .
d_call: .
cdr3_nt: TGTGCCAGCAGGTCAGGGTTTAATGAAAAACTGTTTTTT
cdr3_aa: CASRSGFNEKLFF

j_call: TRBJ2-1
v_call: TRBV29-1
clone_size: .
d_call: TRBD1
cdr3_nt: TGCAGCGTTATCCGGGACAGGGGGTACAATGAGCAGTTCTTC
cdr3_aa: CSVIRDRGYNEQFF

j_call: TRBJ2-7
v_call: TRBV5-1
clone_size: .
d_call: TRBD2
cdr3_nt: TGCGCCAGCAGTCCCGACGGACTAGCACCCTACGAGCAGTACTTC
cdr3_aa: CASSPDGLAPYEQYF

j_call: TRBJ2-3
v_call: TRBV6-1
clone_size: .
d_call: .
cdr3_nt: TGTGCCAGCAGCTGGGCGCAGGACACAGATACGCAGTATTTT
cdr3_aa: CASSWAQDTDTQYF

j_call: TRBJ1-2
v_call: TRBV30
clone_size: .
d_call: .
cdr3_nt: TGTGCCTGGAGCCCAGGGCCTTATGGCTACACCTTC
cdr3_aa: CAWSPGPYGYTF

j_call: TRBJ1-5
v_call: TRBV6-1
clone_size: many
d_call: TRBD1
cdr3_nt: TGTGCCAGCAGTGAAGAGGGCAGGGGGCCCAATCAGCCCCAGCATTTT
cdr3_aa: CASSEEGRGPNQPQHF

j_call: TRBJ1-4
v_call: TRBV30
clone_size: .
d_call: TRBD1
cdr3_nt: TGTGCCTTCAACCGAGGACAGGCTGAAAAACTGTTTTTT
cdr3_aa: CAFNRGQAEKLFF

j_call: TRBJ2-6
v_call: TRBV29-1
clone_size: few
d_call: .
cdr3_nt: TGCAGCGCGGACATTGGGGCCAACGTCCTGACTTTC
cdr3_aa: CSADIGANVLTF

j_call: TRBJ2-5
v_call: TRBV29-1
clone_size: .
d_call: TRBD2
cdr3_nt: TGCAGCGTTGCGGGGGGAGGTAAAGAGACCCAGTACTTC
cdr3_aa: CSVAGGGKETQYF

j_call: TRBJ1-1
v_call: TRBV7-9
clone_size: .
d_call: .
cdr3_nt: TGTGCCAGCAGCTTAGGGCAGGGTTCCACTGAAGCTTTCTTT
cdr3_aa: CASSLGQGSTEAFF

j_call: TRBJ1-1
v_call: TRBV29-1
clone_size: .
d_call: .
cdr3_nt: TGCAGCGTTGCGACGGCCAACACTGAAGCTTTCTTT
cdr3_aa: CSVATANTEAFF

j_call: TRBJ2-7
v_call: TRBV11-3
clone_size: .
d_call: .
cdr3_nt: TGTGCCAGCAGCTTAGGTGGGGGTTCCGACGAGCAGTACTTC
cdr3_aa: CASSLGGGSDEQYF

j_call: TRBJ1-2
v_call: TRBV27
clone_size: .
d_call: .
cdr3_nt: TGTGCCAGCAGTTTACAAGGCAGGGAACCCTATGGCTACACCTTC
cdr3_aa: CASSLQGREPYGYTF

j_call: TRBJ2-7
v_call: TRBV19
clone_size: few
d_call: .
cdr3_nt: TGTGCCAGTAGTATACGGGGGGCTGTCGAGCAGTACTTC
cdr3_aa: CASSIRGAVEQYF

j_call: TRBJ2-5
v_call: TRBV11-2
clone_size: few
d_call: .
cdr3_nt: TGTGCCAGCAGCGGCGGTTTGACCCAGTACTTC
cdr3_aa: CASSGGLTQYF

j_call: TRBJ2-1
v_call: TRBV15
clone_size: many
d_call: TRBD2
cdr3_nt: TGTGCCACCAGCACGTCGGGAGGGGGGATCCACAATGAGCAGTTCTTC
cdr3_aa: CATSTSGGGIHNEQFF

j_call: TRBJ2-7
v_call: TRBV15
clone_size: few
d_call: .
cdr3_nt: TGTGCCACCAGCAGAGATTTTCTAGGCGAGCAGTACTTC
cdr3_aa: CATSRDFLGEQYF

j_call: TRBJ2-1
v_call: TRBV30
clone_size: .
d_call: TRBD2
cdr3_nt: TGTGCCTGGGGTCCTGGCCTAGCGGACAATGAGCAGTTCTTC
cdr3_aa: CAWGPGLADNEQFF

j_call: TRBJ2-1
v_call: TRBV5-4
clone_size: .
d_call: TRBD2
cdr3_nt: TGTGCCAGCAGCTTACCGGGACTAGCGGCGGATGAGCAGTTCTTC
cdr3_aa: CASSLPGLAADEQFF

j_call: TRBJ1-1
v_call: TRBV12-5
clone_size: few
d_call: .
cdr3_nt: TGTGCTAGTGGTTTGGACGAGGCCCTCGGCACTGAAGCTTTCTTT
cdr3_aa: CASGLDEALGTEAFF

j_call: TRBJ1-1
v_call: TRBV4-1
clone_size: .
d_call: TRBD1
cdr3_nt: TGCGCCAGCAGCCAAGCCACACAGGGGGGGAACACTGAAGCTTTCTTT
cdr3_aa: CASSQATQGGNTEAFF

j_call: TRBJ1-2
v_call: TRBV5-1
clone_size: .
d_call: .
cdr3_nt: TGCGCCAGCAGCCGCGGGACTTCTAACTATGGCTACACCTTC
cdr3_aa: CASSRGTSNYGYTF

j_call: TRBJ1-5
v_call: TRBV20-1
clone_size: .
d_call: .
cdr3_nt: TGCAGTGCCCCGGACCAGCCCCAGCATTTT
cdr3_aa: CSAPDQPQHF

j_call: TRBJ1-3
v_call: TRBV9
clone_size: few
d_call: .
cdr3_nt: TGTGCCAGCAGCTTCGGACGGTTCGGCTCTGGAAACACCATATATTTT
cdr3_aa: CASSFGRFGSGNTIYF

j_call: TRBJ2-7
v_call: TRBV7-2
clone_size: .
d_call: TRBD1
cdr3_nt: TGTGCCAGCAGCTCCCCCGCAAGGGGGCGAGAGCAGTACTTC
cdr3_aa: CASSSPARGREQYF

j_call: TRBJ2-5
v_call: TRBV5-1
clone_size: few
d_call: TRBD1
cdr3_nt: TGCGCCAGCAGCTCACAGGGGCAAGAGACCCAGTACTTC
cdr3_aa: CASSSQGQETQYF

j_call: TRBJ1-5
v_call: TRBV29-1
clone_size: .
d_call: TRBD1
cdr3_nt: TGCAGCGTTGGTGACAGGGGTGGGAGCAATCAGCCCCAGCATTTT
cdr3_aa: CSVGDRGGSNQPQHF

j_call: TRBJ1-2
v_call: TRBV30
clone_size: .
d_call: .
cdr3_nt: TGTGCCTGGAGTGTAACACAGGGCTATGGCTACACCTTC
cdr3_aa: CAWSVTQGYGYTF

j_call: TRBJ2-3
v_call: TRBV4-3
clone_size: .
d_call: TRBD2
cdr3_nt: TGCGCCAGCAGCCAAGAAGGTTTGGCTAGCGGGGGTGTTACGCAGTATTTT
cdr3_aa: CASSQEGLASGGVTQYF

j_call: TRBJ1-6
v_call: TRBV30
clone_size: once
d_call: .
cdr3_nt: TGTGCCTGGAACGTACAGGGAAGTTCACCCCTCCACTTT
cdr3_aa: CAWNVQGSSPLHF

j_call: TRBJ1-1
v_call: TRBV6-1
clone_size: few
d_call: TRBD1
cdr3_nt: TGTGCCAGCCGCGACAGGGCGTTTACTGAAGCTTTCTTT
cdr3_aa: CASRDRAFTEAFF

j_call: TRBJ2-1
v_call: TRBV10-3
clone_size: .
d_call: TRBD2
cdr3_nt: TGTGCCATTAGCGGGGAAGTTGGTCATGAGCAGTTCTTC
cdr3_aa: CAISGEVGHEQFF

j_call: TRBJ2-5
v_call: TRBV5-6
clone_size: .
d_call: .
cdr3_nt: TGTGCCAGCAGCTTGGATCGGGTTGAGACCCAGTACTTC
cdr3_aa: CASSLDRVETQYF

j_call: TRBJ2-5
v_call: TRBV5-1
clone_size: .
d_call: TRBD1
cdr3_nt: TGCGCCAGCAGTGATGCACAGGGGGTCCGAGAGACCCAGTACTTC
cdr3_aa: CASSDAQGVRETQYF